Shown below are 20 T cell receptor beta chains from a single sample sequenced in a study of CD8+CD57+ T cells in acquired aplastic anemia. The authors sequenced patients whose flow cytometry had shown CD8+CD57+ cell expansion. The use of genomic DNA as template underpinned the TCR beta VDJ and CDR3 profiling. MiXCR, run by TCRdb on the reads, gives a single entry per CDR3 protein. Here the sample spans about 180,000 distinct CDR3 sequences, 45% to 60% being singletons. Material: sorted CD4+, CD8+, or CD8+CD57+ T cells (not recorded which) from PBMCs. The receptors were sampled from a human donor with aplastic anemia.

V is TRBV14 and J is TRBJ1-3; no firm D call. Germline V lookup: CDR1 SGHDN, CDR2 FVKESK. V shed 0 bases and J shed 0 bases, with 12 bases lying between them. There are 17 residues in the CDR3. As DNA, the CDR3 is TGTGCCAGCAGCCAAGAAATTGGACGGTTCTCTGGAAACACCATATATTTT. Translated: CASSQEIGRFSGNTIYF.

The chain carries TRBV5-6 and TRBJ2-5, with D possibly called TRBD1 or TRBD2 (5 bases each). Trimming pared 0 bases from V and 5 bases from J, leaving 8 bases between. The germline CDR1 and CDR2 sequences are SGHDT and YYEEEE. This CDR3 is built from 13 residues. The CDR3: CASSLAGTETQYF. The CDR3 coding sequence is TGTGCCAGCAGCTTGGCAGGGACGGAGACCCAGTACTTC.

The chain joins TRBV10-2 to TRBJ1-4, with TRBD1 matching 9 bases. V gave up 3 bases and J gave up 8 bases; unmatched junction bases: 4. Germline V gives CDR1 WSHSY, CDR2 SAAADI. The CDR3 is 14 amino acids. DNA for the CDR3: TGCGCCAGCAGTGACGGACAGGGGTGGGAAAAACTGTTTTTT. Translation: CASSDGQGWEKLFF.

V usage is TRBV2 and J usage is TRBJ2-3; no clear D gene. V was cut by 1 base and J by 3 bases, with 8 bases left in between. This CDR3 is 14 amino acids long. Per germline, CDR1 SNHLY and CDR2 FYNNEI. CDR3 nucleotides: TGTGCCAGCAGTGAAGTGGGCGGAACAGATACGCAGTATTTT. It encodes CASSEVGGTDTQYF.

This clonotype showed up many times. The rearrangement joins TRBV9 to TRBJ2-7; D remains unclear. Trimming cost V 1 base and J 0 bases, with 8 bases left between them. Germline V lookup: CDR1 SGDLS, CDR2 YYNGEE. The CDR3 sequence is 14 residues long. The CDR3 DNA reads TGTGCCAGCAGCGTATCCATGGGCTCCTACGAGCAGTACTTC. This codes for CASSVSMGSYEQYF.

The table lists this clonotype with a count of one. This chain joins TRBV11-1 and TRBJ2-1; 9 positions match TRBD2. J gave up 4 bases and V 5 bases, and 18 bases lay outside the gene matches. The CDR3 covers 19 residues. Germline values: CDR1 SGHAT, CDR2 FQDESV (reference sequence). The CDR3 sequence is CASSTDHLIAGVGYNEQFF. Here the CDR3 DNA reads TGTGCCAGCAGCACCGATCATCTAATAGCGGGAGTAGGATACAATGAGCAGTTCTTC. The full variable domain, with the rest looked up from reference TRBV11-1 and TRBJ2-1, is EAEVAQSPRYKITEKSQAVAFWCDPISGHATLYWYRQILGQGPELLVQFQDESVVDDSQLPKDRFSAERLKGVDSTLKIQPAELGDSAMYLCASSTDHLIAGVGYNEQFFGPGTRLTVL.

This clonotype was found a few times. The chain combines TRBV20-1 with TRBJ2-1, with unresolved D. The germline V gene encodes CDR1 DFQATT and CDR2 SNEGSKA (reference sequence). V dropped 0 bases and J dropped 11 bases, with 17 bases sitting between them. The CDR3 covers 14 residues. CDR3 sequence reads: CSARDLLHETQQFF. CDR3 coding DNA: TGCAGTGCTAGAGATCTCCTCCATGAAACCCAGCAGTTCTTC.

CDR3 DNA: TGCAGCGTTAGAGAGGGGTTCCATGGCTACACCTTC. Its protein is CSVREGFHGYTF. V gene TRBV29-1 combines with J gene TRBJ1-2; possible D gene TRBD1, 5 bases. The CDR3 has 12 amino acids. V was pared by 5 bases and J by 6 bases, with 13 bases between. Germline CDR1 and CDR2: SQVTM and ANQGSEA.

The gene calls are TRBV6-1 and TRBJ1-6, with TRBD1 matching over 11 bases. Trimming removed 6 bases from V and 9 bases from J; junction bases left unmatched: 13. The CDR3 covers 17 residues. The germline gives CDR1 MNHNS, CDR2 SASEGT. The CDR3 DNA follows: TGTGCCAGCAGGGGGCTAAATGGACAGGGGGCGGCTTCACCCCTCCACTTT. This encodes CASRGLNGQGAASPLHF.

This clonotype was counted many times. This sequence joins TRBV5-6 and TRBJ2-7; D ambiguous. The V end lost 4 bases, the J end lost 5 bases, and 19 bases lay between the germline ends. Germline CDR1 SGHDT, CDR2 YYEEEE. The CDR3 is made up of 15 amino acids. The CDR3 nucleotides read TGTGCCAGCAGCCCTTTCACCGAGTTTGCCCACGAGCAGTACTTC. Translated: CASSPFTEFAHEQYF. The full variable domain, rest sourced from reference TRBV5-6 and TRBJ2-7, is DAGVTQSPTHLIKTRGQQVTLRCSPKSGHDTVSWYQQALGQGPQFIFQYYEEEERQRGNFPDRFSGHQFPNYSSELNVNALLLGDSALYLCASSPFTEFAHEQYFGPGTRLTVT.

This chain joins TRBV5-6 and TRBJ1-5; a weak D match, TRBD1 (5 bases). Germline lookup yields CDR1 SGHDT and CDR2 YYEEEE. Trimming removed 4 bases from V and 0 bases from J, with 14 bases in between. The length of the CDR3 is 16 residues. For the CDR3, the DNA is TGTGCCAGCAGCGCCCGACAGTTTCTTAGCAATCAGCCCCAGCATTTT. It translates to CASSARQFLSNQPQHF.

This clonotype was found many times. The gene calls are TRBV12-3 or TRBV12-4 and TRBJ2-7; 8 bases fit TRBD1. The CDR3 consists of 15 residues. V trimming: 5 bases; J trimming: 3 bases; junction bases outside the gene matches: 9. CDR3 coding DNA: TGTGCCAGCAGTACAAACAGGGGGTTGGGCTACGAGCAGTACTTC. Translation gives CASSTNRGLGYEQYF.

This clonotype was detected a few times. The chain links TRBV20-1 to TRBJ2-7, with D perhaps matching TRBD1 (6 bases). V was trimmed by 7 bases and J by 0 bases, leaving 19 bases between them. Germline assignment: CDR1 DFQATT and CDR2 SNEGSKA (reference sequence). This CDR3 comprises 15 residues. CDR3 amino acids: CSVISRDKLSYEQYF. The CDR3 DNA reads TGCAGTGTCATAAGTCGGGACAAACTCTCCTACGAGCAGTACTTC.

This clonotype appeared once. This chain connects TRBV10-2 to TRBJ2-7; maybe TRBD2 (6 bases). Germline V gene data show CDR1 as WSHSY and CDR2 as SAAADI. V was pared by 7 bases and J by 2 bases, with 12 bases between. There are 13 residues in the CDR3. Here the CDR3 reads CASTGEPPYEQYF. CDR3 DNA sequence: TGCGCCAGCACGGGGGAGCCGCCCTACGAGCAGTACTTC.

There are many counts of this clonotype. The chain recombines TRBV5-5 with TRBJ1-1; a weak D match, TRBD1 (5 bases). Germline values: CDR1 SGHKS, CDR2 YYEKEE (reference sequence). V lost 4 bases, J lost 0 bases, and 16 bases lay in between. This CDR3 comprises 16 residues. CDR3 DNA: TGTGCCAGCAGCCGGGGCGAGGGCCTGATGAACACTGAAGCTTTCTTT. The encoded protein is CASSRGEGLMNTEAFF. The full variable domain, in which reference TRBV5-5 and TRBJ1-1 provide the parts outside the CDR3, is DAGVTQSPTHLIKTRGQQVTLRCSPISGHKSVSWYQQVLGQGPQFIFQYYEKEERGRGNFPDRFSARQFPNYSSELNVNALLLGDSALYLCASSRGEGLMNTEAFFGQGTRLTVV.

This clonotype was seen a single time. V gene TRBV20-1 combines with J gene TRBJ1-4; no definite D call. The V and J ends lost 0 bases and 0 bases respectively, with 8 bases between them. This CDR3 has 15 amino acids. Looked up from germline, CDR1 is DFQATT and CDR2 is SNEGSKA (reference sequence). CDR3 amino acids: CSARDSRTTNEKLFF. CDR3 bases: TGCAGTGCTAGAGATAGCCGAACAACTAATGAAAAACTGTTTTTT.

This clonotype came up once. A junction end diverges from the germline sequence, so it may reflect a read error. The chain employs TRBV29-1 and TRBJ2-7; D may correspond to TRBD1 or TRBD2 (6 bases each). This CDR3 comprises 12 residues. The germline CDR1 and CDR2 sequences are SQVTM and ANQGSEA. The CDR3 loop reads CSVEAGGDEQYF. CDR3 coding DNA: TGTAGCGTTGAGGCCGGGGGCGACGAGCAGTACTTC.

This clonotype was picked up a small number of times. This chain connects TRBV4-2 to TRBJ2-3; 9 positions match TRBD1. Looked up from germline, CDR1 is LGHNA and CDR2 is YNFKEQ. This CDR3 spans 18 amino acids. With 5 bases clipped from V and 2 bases from J, the junction kept 14 bases outside the gene matches. This CDR3 reads CASSGDRGGKAFTDTQYF. Written as DNA, the CDR3 is TGTGCCAGCAGCGGAGACAGGGGGGGTAAGGCCTTCACAGATACGCAGTATTTT.

This clonotype was recorded at least ten times. The rearrangement uses TRBV9 and TRBJ2-7; 8 nucleotides agree with TRBD1. This CDR3 has 15 amino acids. J lost 2 bases, V lost 3 bases, and 7 bases had no gene match. CDR1 SGDLS and CDR2 YYNGEE come from the germline V gene. CDR3 coding DNA: TGTGCCAGCAGCGCGGGACAGGACCCGGCCTACGAGCAGTACTTC. Amino acid sequence: CASSAGQDPAYEQYF.

The chain is built from TRBV10-3 and TRBJ1-2; weak D call: TRBD1 (6 bases). Germline CDR1 reads ENHRY; CDR2 reads SYGVKD. Trimming stripped 6 bases from V and 5 bases from J, with 16 bases between. CDR3 size: 14 residues. CDR3 nucleotides: TGTGCCATCAGCAGACCGACAGGCGCTTATGGCTACACCTTC. This sequence encodes CAISRPTGAYGYTF.